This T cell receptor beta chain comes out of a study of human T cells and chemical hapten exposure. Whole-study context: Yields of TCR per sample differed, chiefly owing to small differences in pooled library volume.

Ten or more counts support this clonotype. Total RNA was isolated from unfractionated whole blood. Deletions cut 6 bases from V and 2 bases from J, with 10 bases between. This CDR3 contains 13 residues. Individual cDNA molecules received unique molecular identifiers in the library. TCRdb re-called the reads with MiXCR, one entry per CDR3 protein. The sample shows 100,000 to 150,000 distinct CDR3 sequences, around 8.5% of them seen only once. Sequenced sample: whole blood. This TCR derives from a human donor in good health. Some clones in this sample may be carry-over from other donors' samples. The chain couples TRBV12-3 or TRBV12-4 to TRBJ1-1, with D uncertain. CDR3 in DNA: TGTGCCAGCAGGCAGGTAACTAACACTGAAGCTTTCTTT. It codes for CASRQVTNTEAFF.